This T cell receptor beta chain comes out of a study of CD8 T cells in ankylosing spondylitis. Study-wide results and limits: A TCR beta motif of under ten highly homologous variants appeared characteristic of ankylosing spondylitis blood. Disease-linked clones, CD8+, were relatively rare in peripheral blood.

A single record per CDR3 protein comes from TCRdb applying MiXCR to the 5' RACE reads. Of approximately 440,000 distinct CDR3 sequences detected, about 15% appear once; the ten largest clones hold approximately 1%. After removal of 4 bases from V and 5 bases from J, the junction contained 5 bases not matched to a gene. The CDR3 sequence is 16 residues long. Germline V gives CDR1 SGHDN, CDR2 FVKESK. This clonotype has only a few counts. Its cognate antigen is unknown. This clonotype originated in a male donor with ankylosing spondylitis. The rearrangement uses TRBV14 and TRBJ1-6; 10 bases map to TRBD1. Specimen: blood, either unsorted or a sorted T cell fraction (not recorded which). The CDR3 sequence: CASSPWTGGDNSPLHF. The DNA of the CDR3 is TGTGCCAGCAGCCCCTGGACAGGGGGAGATAATTCACCCCTCCACTTT.